This TCR beta chain was sequenced for a study of CD8 T cells in Susac syndrome. Background on the study: Patients with Susac syndrome were therapy-naive, on corticosteroids, or on intravenous immunoglobulin alone at blood draw.

V was shortened by 2 bases and J by 13 bases, with 11 bases between the two germline ends. Germline V lookup: CDR1 DFQATT, CDR2 SNEGSKA (reference sequence). The CDR3 spans 11 residues. As regards this clonotype: No antigen is known for it.

The study's findings and limits: In Susac syndrome, CD4+ T cell repertoires lacked any clonal expansion.

The authors reverse transcribed roughly 0.5 to 1 ug RNA with random hexamers. TCRdb redid the calling of the immunoSEQ multiplex PCR reads with MiXCR, one entry per CDR3 protein. Of approximately 190,000 distinct CDR3 sequences listed, roughly 95% are singletons. The source is a human donor with Susac syndrome. V and J are TRBV20-1 and TRBJ1-4, with a tentative D call TRBD1 (5 bases). The source material was CD4+ T cells from PBMCs. CDR3 sequence reads: CSARPTDTLFF. As DNA, the CDR3 is TGCAGTGCTAGACCGACAGACACACTGTTTTTT.